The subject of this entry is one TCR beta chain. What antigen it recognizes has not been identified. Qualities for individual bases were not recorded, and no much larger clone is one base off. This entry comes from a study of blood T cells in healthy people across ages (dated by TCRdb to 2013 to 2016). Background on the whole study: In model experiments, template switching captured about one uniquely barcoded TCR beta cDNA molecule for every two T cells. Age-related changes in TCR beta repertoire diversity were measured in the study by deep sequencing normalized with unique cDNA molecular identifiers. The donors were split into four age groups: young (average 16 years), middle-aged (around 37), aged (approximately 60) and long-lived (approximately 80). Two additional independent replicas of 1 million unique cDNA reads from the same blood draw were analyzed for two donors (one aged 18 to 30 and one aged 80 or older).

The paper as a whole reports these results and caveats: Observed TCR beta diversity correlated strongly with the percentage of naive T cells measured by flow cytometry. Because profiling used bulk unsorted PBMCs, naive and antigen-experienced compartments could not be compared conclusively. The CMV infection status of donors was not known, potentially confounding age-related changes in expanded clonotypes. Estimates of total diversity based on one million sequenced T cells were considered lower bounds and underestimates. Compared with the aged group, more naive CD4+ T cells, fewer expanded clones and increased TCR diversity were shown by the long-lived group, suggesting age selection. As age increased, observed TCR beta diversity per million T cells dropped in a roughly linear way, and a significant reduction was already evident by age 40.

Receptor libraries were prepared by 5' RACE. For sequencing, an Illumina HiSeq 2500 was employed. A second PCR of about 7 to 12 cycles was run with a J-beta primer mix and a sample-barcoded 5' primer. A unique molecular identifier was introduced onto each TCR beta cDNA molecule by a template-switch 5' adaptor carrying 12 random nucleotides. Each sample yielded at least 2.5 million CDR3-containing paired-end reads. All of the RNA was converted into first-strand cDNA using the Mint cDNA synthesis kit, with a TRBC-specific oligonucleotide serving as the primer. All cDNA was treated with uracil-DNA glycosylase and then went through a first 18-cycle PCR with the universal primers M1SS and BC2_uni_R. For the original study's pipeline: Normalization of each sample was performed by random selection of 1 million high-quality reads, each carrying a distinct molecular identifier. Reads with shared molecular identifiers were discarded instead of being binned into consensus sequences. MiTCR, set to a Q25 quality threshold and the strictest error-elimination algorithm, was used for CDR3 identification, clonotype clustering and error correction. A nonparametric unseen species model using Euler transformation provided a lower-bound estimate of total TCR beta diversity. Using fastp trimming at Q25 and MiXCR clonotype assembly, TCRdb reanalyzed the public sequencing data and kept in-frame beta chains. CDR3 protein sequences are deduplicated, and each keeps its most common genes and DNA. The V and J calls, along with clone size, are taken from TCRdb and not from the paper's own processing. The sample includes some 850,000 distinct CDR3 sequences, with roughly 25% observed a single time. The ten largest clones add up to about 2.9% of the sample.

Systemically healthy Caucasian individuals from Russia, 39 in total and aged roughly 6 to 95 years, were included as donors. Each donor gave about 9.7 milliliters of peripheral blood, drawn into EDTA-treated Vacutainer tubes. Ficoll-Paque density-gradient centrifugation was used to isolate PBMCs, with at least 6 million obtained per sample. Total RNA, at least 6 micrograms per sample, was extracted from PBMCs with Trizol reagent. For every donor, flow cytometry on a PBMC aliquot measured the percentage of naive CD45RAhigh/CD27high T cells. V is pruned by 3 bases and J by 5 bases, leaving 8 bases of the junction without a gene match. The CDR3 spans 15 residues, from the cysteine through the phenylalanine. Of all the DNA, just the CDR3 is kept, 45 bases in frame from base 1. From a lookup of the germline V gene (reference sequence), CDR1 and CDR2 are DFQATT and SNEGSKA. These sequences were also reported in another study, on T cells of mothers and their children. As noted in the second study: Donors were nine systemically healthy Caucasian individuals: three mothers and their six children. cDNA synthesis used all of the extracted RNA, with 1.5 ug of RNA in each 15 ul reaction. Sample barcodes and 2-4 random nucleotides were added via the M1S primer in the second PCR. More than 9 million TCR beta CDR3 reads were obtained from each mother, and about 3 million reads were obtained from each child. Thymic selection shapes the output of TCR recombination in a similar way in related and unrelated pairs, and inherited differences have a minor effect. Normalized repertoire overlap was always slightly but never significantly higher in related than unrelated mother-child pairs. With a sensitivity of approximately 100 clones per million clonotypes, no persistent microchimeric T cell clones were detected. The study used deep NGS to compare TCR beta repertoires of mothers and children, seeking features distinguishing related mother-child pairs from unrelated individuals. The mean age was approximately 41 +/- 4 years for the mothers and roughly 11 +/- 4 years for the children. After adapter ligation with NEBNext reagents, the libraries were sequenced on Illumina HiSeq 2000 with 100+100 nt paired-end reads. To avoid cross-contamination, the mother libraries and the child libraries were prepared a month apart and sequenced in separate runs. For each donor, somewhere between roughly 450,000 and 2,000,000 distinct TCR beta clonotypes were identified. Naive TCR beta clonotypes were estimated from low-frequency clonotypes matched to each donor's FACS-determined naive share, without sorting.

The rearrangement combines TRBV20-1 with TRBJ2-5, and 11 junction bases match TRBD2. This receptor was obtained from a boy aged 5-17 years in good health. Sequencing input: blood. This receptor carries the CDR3 CSASPSGGPQETQYF. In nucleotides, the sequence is TGCAGTGCTAGCCCTAGCGGGGGGCCCCAGGAGACCCAGTACTTC.